This T cell receptor beta chain was documented in a study of T cell repertoires in cytomegalovirus infection. Comments on this clonotype: Its antigen is undetermined.

Germline assignment: CDR1 SGHVS and CDR2 FNYEAQ. The CDR3 length is 12 residues. Trimming left V 2 bases short and J 8 bases short, with 7 bases between. Each CDR3 protein gets one entry after TCRdb re-called the reads with MiXCR. The sample has approximately 990,000 distinct CDR3 sequences, approximately 31% seen once. The receptor was derived from a human donor in good health (CMV status not recorded). Some clones in this sample may be carry-over from other donors' samples. Sequenced material: cultured CD8+ T cells from PBMCs, taken from culture after CMV antigen stimulation. This sequence joins TRBV7-6 and TRBJ2-1; no definite D call. The CDR3 loop is CASSLSSYEQFF. The CDR3 DNA reads as TGTGCCAGCAGCTTATCTTCTTATGAGCAGTTCTTC.